These 21 T cell receptor beta chains were all obtained from the same sample, sequenced in a study of cytomegalovirus exposure and HLA in healthy donors. The PCR was carried out with 60 Vbeta primers and 13 Jbeta primers. The protocol was immunoSEQ multiplex PCR, while the TCRdb copy is restricted to in-frame clones and leaves out a portion. The profile covers around 150,000 clones, with roughly 82% appearing a single time and 5% to 6.5% taken by the ten largest. The sequencing sample was made of PBMCs. These receptors were taken from a man younger than 45 in good health and CMV-seropositive.

This clone was seen more than once but under ten times. The V and J genes are TRBV27 and TRBJ2-1, with TRBD2 identical over 10 bases. CDR3 length equals 17 residues. Germline CDR1 is MNHEY and CDR2 is SMNVEV (reference sequence). V lost 5 bases and J lost 5; bases outside the gene matches: 12. As DNA, the CDR3 is TGTGCCAGCAGTCCGGAACCGGGACTAGCGAGGAACAATGAGCAGTTCTTC. This translates into CASSPEPGLARNNEQFF.

The chain combines TRBV6-5 with TRBJ1-1; perhaps TRBD1 as D (5 bases). Trimming took off 8 bases at V and 11 bases at J, with 21 bases between the two ends. CDR3 length: 13 residues. Germline V gene sequence: CDR1 MNHEY, CDR2 SVGAGI. The CDR3 nucleotides are TGTGCCAGCCGTGGGGGGATGTGGGGTAGGGCTTTCTTT. This sequence encodes CASRGGMWGRAFF.

CDR3 protein: CASSLAIASGGTDTQYF. CDR3 DNA sequence: TGCGCCAGCAGCTTGGCCATAGCTAGCGGGGGCACAGATACGCAGTATTTT. The chain employs TRBV5-1 and TRBJ2-3; 9 positions agree with TRBD2. Germline CDR1 reads SGHRS; CDR2 reads YFSETQ. J gave up 1 base and V 0 bases, and 6 bases lay outside the gene matches. The CDR3 spans 17 residues. Supplemented by reference TRBV5-1 and TRBJ2-3, the full variable domain reads KAGVTQTPRYLIKTRGQQVTLSCSPISGHRSVSWYQQTPGQGLQFLFEYFSETQRNKGNFPGRFSGRQFSNSRSEMNVSTLELGDSALYLCASSLAIASGGTDTQYFGPGTRLTVL.

The chain couples TRBV6-1 to TRBJ2-5; a possible D gene is TRBD2 (6 bases). The CDR3 is 15 amino acids. CDR1 is MNHNS and CDR2 is SASEGT in the germline V gene. V shed 6 bases and J shed 0 bases, with 14 bases lying between them. CDR3 nucleotides: TGTGCCAGCAGCGCCCATCGGGGGTACCAAGAGACCCAGTACTTC. Encoded protein: CASSAHRGYQETQYF.

This chain joins TRBV15 and TRBJ2-7; D is ambiguous. CDR1 is LNHNV, CDR2 YYDKDF, per germline (reference sequence). The V end lost 0 bases, the J end lost 3 bases, and 18 bases lay between the germline ends. This CDR3 comprises 17 residues. CDR3 loop: CATSRDKIGGQNYEQYF. The DNA of the CDR3 is TGTGCCACCAGCAGAGATAAGATTGGCGGTCAAAACTACGAGCAGTACTTC.

As concerns this clone: One end of the junction does not line up with germline, which may come from a read error. This same CDR3 is encoded by further DNA sequences in the sample. This sequence joins TRBV4-1 and TRBJ1-1; perhaps TRBD1 as D (5 bases). The CDR3 loop spans 14 amino acids. Germline loops: CDR1 MGHRA, CDR2 YSYEKL. CDR3 DNA sequence: TGCGCCAGCAGGCCTATTACAGGTGTCACTGAAGCTTTCTTC. It encodes CASRPITGVTEAFF.

The chain carries TRBV13 and TRBJ2-7, with 11 bases aligning to TRBD2. The junction had 6 bases not matched to a gene; V was cut back by 5 bases and J by 3 bases. In germline, CDR1 is PRHDT, CDR2 FYEKMQ (reference sequence). This CDR3 contains 15 residues. CDR3 region: CASSLTSGGYYEQYF. Here the CDR3 DNA reads TGTGCCAGCAGCCTAACTAGCGGGGGCTACTACGAGCAGTACTTC.

CDR3 coding DNA: TGTGCCTGGAGTATCGGGAGGACCTACGAGCAGTACTTC. Its translation is CAWSIGRTYEQYF. V is TRBV30 and J is TRBJ2-7, with 7 bases that match TRBD2. Germline V CDR1 and CDR2: GTSNPN, SVGIG (reference sequence). V lost 2 bases and J lost 2; bases outside the gene matches: 3. The CDR3 length is 13 residues.

This chain uses TRBV10-3 with TRBJ1-1, with 7 bases aligning to TRBD1. Trimming cost V 9 bases and J 1 base; bases outside gene matches: 2. This CDR3 comprises 12 residues. The V gene's germline CDR1 is ENHRY and CDR2 SYGVKD. CDR3 residues: CAMGTANTEAFF. The DNA of the CDR3 is TGTGCCATGGGGACAGCGAACACTGAAGCTTTCTTT.

For the CDR3, the DNA is TGTGCCAGCAGCCAGCGACAGGGTGGTACCGGGGAGCTGTTTTTT. Its translation: CASSQRQGGTGELFF. V usage is TRBV14 and J usage is TRBJ2-2, with 7 bases matching TRBD1. CDR1 is SGHDN and CDR2 is FVKESK in the germline V gene. V shed 3 bases and J 5 bases; nucleotides not matched to a gene: 6. CDR3 length: 15 amino acids.

This clone was seen a handful of times. The chain recombines TRBV6-5 with TRBJ1-5; D remains ambiguous. This CDR3 has 13 residues. The V and J ends lost 5 bases and 7 bases respectively, with 12 bases between them. Per germline, CDR1 MNHEY and CDR2 SVGAGI. As DNA, the CDR3 is TGTGCCAGCAGTGAAGGGAGGTACCAGCCCCAGCATTTT. This sequence encodes CASSEGRYQPQHF.

J is TRBJ2-5 and V is TRBV7-9, with TRBD2 identical over 7 bases. Trimming cost V 2 bases and J 1 base; bases outside gene matches: 16. Germline lookup yields CDR1 SEHNR and CDR2 FQNEAQ (reference sequence). The CDR3 has 19 residues. Here the CDR3 DNA reads TGTGCCAGCAGCTTACTGAGGGGATCAGTAGCGGGCCGCCAAGAGACCCAGTACTTC. It yields the protein CASSLLRGSVAGRQETQYF.

V and J are TRBV28 and TRBJ1-4; 7 bases agree with TRBD1. The germline gives CDR1 MDHEN, CDR2 SYDVKM. Trimming took 6 bases from V and 10 from J; bases not matched to a gene: 11. The CDR3 is made up of 14 amino acids. The CDR3 sequence: CASSPGGSDGKLFF. The CDR3 DNA reads TGTGCCAGCAGCCCAGGGGGATCGGACGGAAAACTGTTTTTT.

This chain joins TRBV28 and TRBJ1-1, with D possibly TRBD1 on 6 matching bases. Germline V gene data show CDR1 as MDHEN and CDR2 as SYDVKM. This CDR3 comprises 13 residues. V was shortened by 1 base and J by 8 bases, with 11 bases between the two germline ends. CDR3: CASSLSSQGEAFF. The CDR3 coding sequence is TGTGCCAGCAGTTTATCTTCCCAGGGGGAAGCTTTCTTT.

The V and J genes are TRBV5-1 and TRBJ2-5, with 8 bases that match TRBD1. The ends lost 0 bases at V and 12 bases at J; junction bases unmatched: 10. Germline CDR1 SGHRS, CDR2 YFSETQ. The length of the CDR3 is 14 residues. CDR3 in amino acids: CASSLGQGQDPKYF. The CDR3 coding sequence is TGCGCCAGCAGCTTGGGACAGGGGCAGGATCCAAAGTACTTC.

The chain combines TRBV7-9 with TRBJ1-2; D may be TRBD1 (5 bases). CDR3 length: 13 amino acids. The V gene's germline CDR1 is SEHNR and CDR2 FQNEAQ (reference sequence). V was clipped by 1 base and J by 6 bases, with 9 bases between them. DNA of the CDR3: TGTGCCAGCAGCTTAGGGTCAGGGAATGGCTACACCTTC. This codes for CASSLGSGNGYTF.

The gene calls are TRBV5-4 and TRBJ2-1; the match to TRBD1 covers 8 bases. V lost 9 bases to trimming and J lost 9 bases; unmatched junction nucleotides: 5. Germline V gene data show CDR1 as SGHNT and CDR2 as YYREEE (reference sequence). The CDR3 sequence is 11 residues long. The CDR3 is CATSDRAEQFF. Written as DNA, the CDR3 is TGTGCCACTTCGGACAGGGCTGAGCAGTTCTTC.

This clone was recorded once. This sequence joins TRBV7-9 and TRBJ1-6; D call uncertain. The V and J ends lost 5 bases and 9 bases respectively, with 14 bases between them. Germline V gene lookup returns CDR1 SEHNR and CDR2 FQNEAQ (reference sequence). The CDR3 is 14 amino acids. CDR3: CASSPRSDGSPLHF. For the CDR3, the DNA is TGTGCCAGCAGCCCCAGGTCGGATGGTTCACCCCTCCACTTT.

This chain connects TRBV9 to TRBJ1-2; D unresolved. The CDR3 loop spans 15 amino acids. V was trimmed by 4 bases and J by 4 bases, leaving 17 bases between them. CDR1 is SGDLS, CDR2 YYNGEE, per germline. This chain's CDR3 is CASSPRSGVSYGYTF. CDR3 bases: TGTGCCAGCAGCCCCCGTAGCGGGGTAAGCTATGGCTACACCTTC.

The chain joins TRBV18 to TRBJ1-5; perhaps TRBD1 as D (5 bases). Trimming removed 2 bases from V and 6 bases from J, with 11 bases in between. The CDR3 extends over 14 amino acids. Germline V gives CDR1 KGHSH, CDR2 LQKENI. The CDR3 region is CASSPERRGQPQHF. In DNA form, the CDR3 reads TGTGCCAGCTCACCAGAGCGGAGGGGTCAGCCCCAGCATTTT.

V and J are TRBV27 and TRBJ2-2; D is unclear. The CDR3 loop spans 11 amino acids. Germline V gene data show CDR1 as MNHEY and CDR2 as SMNVEV (reference sequence). V gave up 5 bases and J gave up 6 bases, with 4 bases separating them. Written as DNA, the CDR3 is TGTGCCAGCAGTCTTGCCGGGGAGCTGTTTTTT. Its protein product is CASSLAGELFF.